These 13 T cell receptor beta chains were sequenced from one sample in a study of graft-versus-host responses after intestinal transplantation (dated by TCRdb to about 2021). These receptors are not linked to any known antigen. Libraries were prepared through the immunoSEQ multiplex PCR assay. In TCRdb, the immuneACCESS table is reduced to in-frame sequences with V and J assigned. These tables do not hold every clone; where another copy was compared, an unresolved V gene accounts for under half, and the others remain unexplained. The sample table records about 92,000 clones; about 93% of these occur just once. The top ten clonotypes cover 5% to 6.5% of the sample. Sample time point, as interpreted from the label and publication: cells obtained before transplantation from donor or recipient. Material: unstimulated CD8+ T cells sorted from spleen or lymph node cells, obtained before intestinal transplant. The receptors derive from a human donor who received an intestinal transplant.

This chain connects TRBV11-2 to TRBJ1-5; tentative D call: TRBD1 (6 bases). Trimming stripped 5 bases from V and 5 bases from J, with 10 bases between. Germline V gives CDR1 SGHAT, CDR2 FQNNGV. The CDR3 covers 13 residues. CDR3 in amino acids: CASSPGQYQPQHF. As DNA, the CDR3 is TGTGCCAGCAGCCCGGGACAATATCAGCCCCAGCATTTT.

Only one count was recorded for this clone. The V and J genes are TRBV6-5 and TRBJ2-7; no clear D. The germline V gene has CDR1 MNHEY and CDR2 SVGAGI. This CDR3 is built from 14 residues. Trimming removed 5 bases from V and 6 bases from J, with 17 bases in between. CDR3 region: CASSRAGVIAEQYF. The CDR3 DNA is TGTGCCAGCAGTAGGGCTGGGGTGATCGCCGAGCAGTACTTC.

The CDR3 sequence: CASSSGVSQETQYF. The CDR3, as DNA: TGTGCCAGCAGCTCGGGTGTGTCCCAAGAGACCCAGTACTTC. The gene calls are TRBV6-5 and TRBJ2-5; no clear D. The germline V and J ends were trimmed by 6 bases and 1 base, with 12 bases remaining between them. The CDR3 consists of 14 residues. Looked up from germline, CDR1 is MNHEY and CDR2 is SVGAGI.

Only one count was recorded for this clone. V is TRBV18 and J is TRBJ1-3, with 7 bases aligning to TRBD1. This CDR3 is 15 amino acids long. Per the germline V gene, CDR1 is KGHSH and CDR2 is LQKENI. J was trimmed by 4 bases and V by 5 bases; bases with no gene match: 8. CDR3 residues: CASSDTGVEGNTIYF. CDR3 nucleotides: TGTGCCAGCTCAGATACAGGGGTGGAAGGAAACACCATATATTTT.

This clone occurred once. The chain uses TRBV5-5 and TRBJ1-5; no firm D call. Trimming took 3 bases from V and 0 from J, leaving 13 bases between them. The CDR3 has 16 amino acids. From germline, CDR1 is SGHKS and CDR2 YYEKEE (reference sequence). The CDR3 is CASSSTGRHSNQPQHF. The CDR3 nucleotides are TGTGCCAGCAGCTCAACCGGGAGACATAGCAATCAGCCCCAGCATTTT.

This chain links TRBV4-3 with TRBJ1-5; D unresolved. The germline V gene encodes CDR1 LGHNA and CDR2 YSLEER. This CDR3 is 14 amino acids long. Trimming removed 4 bases from V and 5 bases from J, with 12 bases in between. The chain's CDR3 is CASSRFDSDQPQHF. The CDR3 DNA follows: TGCGCCAGCAGCCGATTCGATAGTGATCAGCCCCAGCATTTT.

J is TRBJ2-7 and V is TRBV10-2; no firm D call. The CDR3 is 14 residues long. The V end lost 2 bases, the J end lost 0 bases, and 8 bases lay between the germline ends. Per the germline V gene, CDR1 is WSHSY and CDR2 is SAAADI. The CDR3 DNA is TGCGCCAGCAGTGAGGCCGGGTACTCCTACGAGCAGTACTTC. As protein: CASSEAGYSYEQYF.

This clone was detected once. The chain couples TRBV13 to TRBJ1-1; D may be TRBD1 (6 bases). Trimming took off 5 bases at V and 8 bases at J, with 15 bases between the two ends. The CDR3 runs to 13 residues. CDR1 and CDR2 from the germline V gene are PRHDT and FYEKMQ (reference sequence). The CDR3 DNA reads TGTGCCAGCAGCGACTCTTGGGGGACAGAAGCTTTCTTT. It specifies CASSDSWGTEAFF.

The CDR3 DNA sequence: TGCACCAGCAGCCAAGACGGGCTATCTAGCGGGGGGTTGAACGAGCAGTACTTC. It codes for CTSSQDGLSSGGLNEQYF. V usage is TRBV1 and J usage is TRBJ2-7; the table's D call of TRBD2 was not tested on the DNA. TRBV1 is assigned pseudogene status. This CDR3 has 18 amino acids.

The chain employs TRBV27 and TRBJ2-5; 11 bases match TRBD2. J lost 1 base, V lost 5 bases, and 3 bases had no gene match. The CDR3 has 15 residues. CDR1 and CDR2 (germline): MNHEY, SMNVEV (reference sequence). The CDR3 DNA reads as TGTGCCAGCAGTGTGACTAGCGGGGTCCAAGAGACCCAGTACTTC. It yields the protein CASSVTSGVQETQYF.

This clone was detected only a few times. V usage is TRBV11-2 and J usage is TRBJ2-1; 13 nucleotides match TRBD2. CDR3 length: 15 residues. The V and J ends lost 1 base and 8 bases, in that order; junction bases with no gene match: 2. CDR1 and CDR2 from the germline V gene are SGHAT and FQNNGV. CDR3 in amino acids: CASSLVLAGGYEQFF. In nucleotides, the CDR3 is TGTGCCAGCAGCTTAGTACTAGCGGGAGGGTATGAGCAGTTCTTC.

V gene TRBV5-6 combines with J gene TRBJ1-5, with TRBD1 as a possible D gene (5 bases). Germline V lookup: CDR1 SGHDT, CDR2 YYEEEE. The V end lost 3 bases, the J end lost 4 bases, and 11 bases lay between the germline ends. This CDR3 comprises 14 residues. CDR3 in amino acids: CASSWGTDNQPQHF. CDR3 nucleotide sequence: TGTGCCAGCAGCTGGGGGACCGATAATCAGCCCCAGCATTTT.

The table lists this clone with a few counts. This chain connects TRBV7-9 to TRBJ2-5; 7 positions agree with TRBD2. The CDR3 has 17 amino acids. The V segment lost 4 bases and the J segment 2 bases; nucleotides outside the gene matches: 13. Germline loops: CDR1 SEHNR, CDR2 FQNEAQ (reference sequence). The CDR3 is CASSYRLAPSRQETQYF. The CDR3 DNA sequence: TGTGCCAGCAGCTACCGACTAGCCCCAAGTAGGCAAGAGACCCAGTACTTC.